Below are 2 T cell receptor beta chains sequenced from a single sample in a study of T cells in Graves' hyperthyroidism and ophthalmopathy. Amplification of TCR beta CDR3 regions used RNA as the template. HTBI primers drove first-round RT-PCR of the TCR CDR3. TCRdb redid the calling of the multiplex PCR reads with MiXCR, one entry per CDR3 protein. The sample carries about 380,000 distinct CDR3 sequences, 14% recorded once. The sample was blood. These TCRs come from a woman in her thirties with Graves' ophthalmopathy.

This clonotype has at least ten counts. The chain uses TRBV19 and TRBJ1-6; D unclear. CDR3 length equals 14 residues. V gave up 4 bases and J gave up 0 bases, with 4 bases separating them. Germline loops: CDR1 LNHDA, CDR2 SQIVND (reference sequence). CDR3 residues: CASSTSSYNSPLHF. CDR3 DNA sequence: TGTGCCAGTAGTACAAGCTCCTATAATTCACCCCTCCACTTT.

This clonotype was detected ten times or more. The chain uses TRBV4-2 and TRBJ1-1; no definite D call. Germline V gene sequence: CDR1 LGHNA, CDR2 YNFKEQ. This CDR3 is built from 15 residues. V gave up 0 bases and J gave up 6 bases, with 14 bases separating them. The CDR3, as DNA: TGTGCCAGCAGCCAAGACGAGGGTTGGGAGGCTGAAGCTTTCTTT. It codes for CASSQDEGWEAEAFF.